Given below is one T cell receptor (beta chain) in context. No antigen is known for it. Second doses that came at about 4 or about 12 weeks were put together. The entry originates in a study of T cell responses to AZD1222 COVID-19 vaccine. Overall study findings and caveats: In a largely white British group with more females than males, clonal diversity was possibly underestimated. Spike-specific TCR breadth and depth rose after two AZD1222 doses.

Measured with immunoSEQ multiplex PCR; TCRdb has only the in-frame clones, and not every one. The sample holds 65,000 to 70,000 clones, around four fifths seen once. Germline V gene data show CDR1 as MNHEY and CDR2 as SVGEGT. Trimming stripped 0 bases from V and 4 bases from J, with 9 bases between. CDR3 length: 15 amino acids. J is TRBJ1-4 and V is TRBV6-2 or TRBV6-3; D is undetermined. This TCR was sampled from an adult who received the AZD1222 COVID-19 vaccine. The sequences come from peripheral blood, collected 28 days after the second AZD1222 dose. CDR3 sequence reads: CASSYSSGYNEKLFF. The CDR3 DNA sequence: TGTGCCAGCAGTTACTCGTCCGGTTATAATGAAAAACTGTTTTTT.